This T cell receptor beta chain stems from a study of control samples from healthy donors and cancer patients. Assay: immunoSEQ multiplex PCR; the TCRdb copy retains only in-frame clones and omits some. The table shows approximately 170,000 clones, with 93% occurring only once. Trimming took 2 bases from V and 3 from J, leaving 14 bases between them. The germline CDR1 and CDR2 sequences are SGHTA and FQGNSA. The CDR3 consists of 15 residues. The sequenced sample was blood. The chain links TRBV7-2 to TRBJ2-7, with TRBD2 as a possible D gene (7 bases). The clonotype was recovered from a woman aged 55-75 years in good health. CDR3 nucleotide sequence: TGTGCCAGCAGCTTAACCGGGGGGCTAAACTACGAGCAGTACTTC. The encoded protein is CASSLTGGLNYEQYF.